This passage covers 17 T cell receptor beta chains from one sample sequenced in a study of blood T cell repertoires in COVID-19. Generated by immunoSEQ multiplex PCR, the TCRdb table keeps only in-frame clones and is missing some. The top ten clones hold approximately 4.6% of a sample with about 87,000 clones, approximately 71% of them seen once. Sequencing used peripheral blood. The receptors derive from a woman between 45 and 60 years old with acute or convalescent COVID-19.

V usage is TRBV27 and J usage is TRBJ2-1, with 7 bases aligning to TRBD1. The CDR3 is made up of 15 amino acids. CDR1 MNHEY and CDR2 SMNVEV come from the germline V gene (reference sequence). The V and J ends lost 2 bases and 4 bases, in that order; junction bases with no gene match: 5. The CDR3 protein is CASSLPGQRYNEQFF. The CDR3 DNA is TGTGCCAGCAGTTTACCGGGACAGCGATACAATGAGCAGTTCTTC.

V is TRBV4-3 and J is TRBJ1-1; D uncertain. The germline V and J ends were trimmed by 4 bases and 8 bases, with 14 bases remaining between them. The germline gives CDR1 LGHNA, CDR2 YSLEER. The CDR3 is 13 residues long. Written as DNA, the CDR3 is TGCGCCAGCAGCCCCTTGGGGAGCGAAGAAGCTTTCTTT. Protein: CASSPLGSEEAFF.

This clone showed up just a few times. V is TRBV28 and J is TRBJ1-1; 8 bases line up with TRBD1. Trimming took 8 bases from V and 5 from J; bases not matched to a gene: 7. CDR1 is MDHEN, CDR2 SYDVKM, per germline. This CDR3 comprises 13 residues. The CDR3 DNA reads TGTGCCAGCGTAATACGACAGGGGACTGAAGCTTTCTTT. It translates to CASVIRQGTEAFF.

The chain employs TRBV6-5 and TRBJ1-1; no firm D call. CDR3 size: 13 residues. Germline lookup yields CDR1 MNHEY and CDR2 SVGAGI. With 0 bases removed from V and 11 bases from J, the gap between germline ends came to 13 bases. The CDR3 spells CASSYSRRDRAFF. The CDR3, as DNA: TGTGCCAGCAGTTACTCGAGGCGGGATCGGGCTTTCTTT.

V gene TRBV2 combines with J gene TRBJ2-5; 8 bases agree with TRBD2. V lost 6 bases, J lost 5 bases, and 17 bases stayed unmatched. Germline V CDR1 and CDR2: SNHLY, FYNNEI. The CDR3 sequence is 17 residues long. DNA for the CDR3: TGTGCCAGCAGGGGAATTTTGGGACTAGTTAAGGACGAGACCCAGTACTTC. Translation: CASRGILGLVKDETQYF.

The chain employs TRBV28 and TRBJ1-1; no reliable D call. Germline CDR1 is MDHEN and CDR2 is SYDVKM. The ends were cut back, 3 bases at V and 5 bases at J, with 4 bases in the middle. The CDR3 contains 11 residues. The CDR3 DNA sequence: TGTGCCAGCAGTTTCCCTACTGAAGCTTTCTTT. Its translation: CASSFPTEAFF.

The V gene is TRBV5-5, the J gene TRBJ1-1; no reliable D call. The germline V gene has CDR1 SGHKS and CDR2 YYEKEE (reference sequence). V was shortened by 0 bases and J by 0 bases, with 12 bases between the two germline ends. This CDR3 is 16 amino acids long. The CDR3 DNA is TGTGCCAGCAGCTTGGCGGCAGGCACTGTGAACACTGAAGCTTTCTTT. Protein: CASSLAAGTVNTEAFF. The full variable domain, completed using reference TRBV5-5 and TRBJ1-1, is DAGVTQSPTHLIKTRGQQVTLRCSPISGHKSVSWYQQVLGQGPQFIFQYYEKEERGRGNFPDRFSARQFPNYSSELNVNALLLGDSALYLCASSLAAGTVNTEAFFGQGTRLTVV.

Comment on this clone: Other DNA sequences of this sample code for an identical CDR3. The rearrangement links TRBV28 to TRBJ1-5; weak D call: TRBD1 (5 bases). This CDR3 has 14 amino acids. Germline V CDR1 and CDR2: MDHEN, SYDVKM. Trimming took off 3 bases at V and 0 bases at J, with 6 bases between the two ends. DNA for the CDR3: TGTGCCAGCAGTTTGGGGCCTAGCAATCAGCCCCAGCATTTT. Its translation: CASSLGPSNQPQHF. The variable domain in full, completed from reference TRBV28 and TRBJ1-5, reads DVKVTQSSRYLVKRTGEKVFLECVQDMDHENMFWYRQDPGLGLRLIYFSYDVKMKEKGDIPEGYSVSREKKERFSLILESASTNQTSMYLCASSLGPSNQPQHFGDGTRLSIL.

CDR3 DNA: TGTGCCAGCAGCCAAGGCAGGTCACTCGCACCCCTCCACTTT. Encoded protein: CASSQGRSLAPLHF. The chain uses TRBV4-2 and TRBJ1-6; D not certain. V was pared by 1 base and J by 11 bases, with 12 bases between. The germline CDR1 and CDR2 sequences are LGHNA and YNFKEQ. The CDR3 sequence is 14 residues long.

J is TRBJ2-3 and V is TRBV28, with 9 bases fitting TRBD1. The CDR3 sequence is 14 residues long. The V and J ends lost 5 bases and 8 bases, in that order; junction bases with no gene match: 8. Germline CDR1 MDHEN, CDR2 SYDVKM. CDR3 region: CASSTRDRDVTQYF. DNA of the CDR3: TGTGCCAGCAGTACTCGGGACAGGGATGTTACGCAGTATTTT.

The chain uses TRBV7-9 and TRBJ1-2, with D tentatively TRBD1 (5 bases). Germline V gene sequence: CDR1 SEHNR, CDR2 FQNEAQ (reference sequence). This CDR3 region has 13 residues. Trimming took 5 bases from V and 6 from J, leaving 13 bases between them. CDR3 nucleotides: TGTGCCAGCAGCATCTCGGGGGAGAATGGCTACACCTTC. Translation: CASSISGENGYTF.

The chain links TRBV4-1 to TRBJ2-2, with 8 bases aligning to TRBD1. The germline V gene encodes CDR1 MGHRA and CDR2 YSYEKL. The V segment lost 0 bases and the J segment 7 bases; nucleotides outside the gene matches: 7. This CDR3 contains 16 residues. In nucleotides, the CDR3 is TGCGCCAGCAGCCAAGACGCAGGGGGCCTGGTCGGGGAGCTGTTTTTT. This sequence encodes CASSQDAGGLVGELFF.

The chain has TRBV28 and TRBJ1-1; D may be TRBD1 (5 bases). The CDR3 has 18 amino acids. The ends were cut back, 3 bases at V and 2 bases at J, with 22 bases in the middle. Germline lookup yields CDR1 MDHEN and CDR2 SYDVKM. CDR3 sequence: CASSLTVGQGSGNTEAFF. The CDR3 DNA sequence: TGTGCCAGCAGTTTGACCGTTGGCCAGGGATCAGGAAACACTGAAGCTTTCTTT.

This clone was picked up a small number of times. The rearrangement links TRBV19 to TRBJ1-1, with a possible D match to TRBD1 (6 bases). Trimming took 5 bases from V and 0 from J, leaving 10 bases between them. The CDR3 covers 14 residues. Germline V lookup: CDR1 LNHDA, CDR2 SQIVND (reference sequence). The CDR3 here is CASSRTEMNTEAFF. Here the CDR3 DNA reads TGTGCCAGTAGTCGGACAGAAATGAACACTGAAGCTTTCTTT.

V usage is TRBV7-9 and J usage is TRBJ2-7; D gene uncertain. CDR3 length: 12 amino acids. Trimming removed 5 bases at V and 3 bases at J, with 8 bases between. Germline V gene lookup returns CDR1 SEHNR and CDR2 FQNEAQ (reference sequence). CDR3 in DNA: TGTGCCAGCAGCGCTAGTGGCTACGAGCAGTACTTC. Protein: CASSASGYEQYF.

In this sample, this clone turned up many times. In nucleotides, the CDR3 is TGTGCCAGCAGCCAAGATCGCGCCGGGACAGGGACCTACGAGCAGTACTTC. Amino acid sequence: CASSQDRAGTGTYEQYF. This rearrangement joins TRBV3-1 (or the pseudogene TRBV3-2) to TRBJ2-7; TRBD1 matches 9 bases. V gave up 0 bases and J gave up 2 bases; unmatched junction bases: 8. The germline V gene has CDR1 LGHDT and CDR2 YNNKEL (reference sequence). CDR3 length: 17 amino acids.

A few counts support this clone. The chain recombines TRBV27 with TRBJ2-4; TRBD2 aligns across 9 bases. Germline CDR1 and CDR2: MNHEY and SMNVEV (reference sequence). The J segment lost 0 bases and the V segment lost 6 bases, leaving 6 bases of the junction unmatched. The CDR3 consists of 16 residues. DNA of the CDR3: TGTGCCAGCAGGGCGGGGGGGTCGCTAGCCAAAAACATTCAGTACTTC. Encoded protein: CASRAGGSLAKNIQYF.